This T cell receptor (beta chain) is drawn from a study of blood T cell repertoires in COVID-19. Across the whole study: The analysed material was cDNA or gDNA that came from T cells, B-cell-depleted T cells, or PBMCs.

Individuals drawn from approximately 22 US areas were about 18 to 95 years old. Each participant's cohort was designated according to participant-reported clinical history. Germline CDR1 MDHEN, CDR2 SYDVKM. V was clipped by 6 bases and J by 2 bases, with 19 bases between them. The CDR3 has 16 residues. Source study methods: Reference gene primer amplification gave nucleated cell count estimates. The assay was immunoSEQ multiplex PCR, and TCRdb's table has in-frame clones only and misses some. V, J and clone size reflect that table, while D and trimming were determined from the DNA. Among approximately 160,000 clones listed, around 80% were seen once.

The chain has TRBV28 and TRBJ1-1; TRBD1 is a possible D gene (6 bases). This clonotype was sampled from a woman aged 45-59 years in a cohort exposed to, infected with or recovered from COVID-19 (not recorded which). The material sequenced was PBMCs or T cells enriched from blood (not recorded which). CDR3 DNA sequence: TGTGCCAGCAGGGGGGGAGGGGGTATTCTCAACACTGAAGCTTTCTTT. Its protein product is CASRGGGGILNTEAFF. Combining the CDR3 with reference TRBV28 and TRBJ1-1 gives the whole variable domain DVKVTQSSRYLVKRTGEKVFLECVQDMDHENMFWYRQDPGLGLRLIYFSYDVKMKEKGDIPEGYSVSREKKERFSLILESASTNQTSMYLCASRGGGGILNTEAFFGQGTRLTVV.